Listed here is a single TCR beta chain. This record comes from a study of blood T cell repertoires in COVID-19. About the research overall: T cells, B-cell-depleted T cells, or PBMCs supplied cDNA or gDNA.

This table comes from immunoSEQ multiplex PCR, and its TCRdb copy is limited to in-frame clones, with some not included. The sample shows 250,000 or so clones, around 90% of them seen only once. Looked up from germline, CDR1 is LNHNV and CDR2 is YYDKDF (reference sequence). Trimming removed 1 base from V and 7 bases from J; junction bases left unmatched: 11. The CDR3 has 18 amino acids. The sample comprised PBMCs or T cells enriched from blood (not recorded which). This rearrangement joins TRBV15 to TRBJ2-1; 12 bases are shared with TRBD2. The clonotype was recovered from a woman aged 25 to 39 with acute COVID-19. CDR3 sequence reads: CATSRGAKTSGRGNEQFF. The CDR3 region has the DNA TGTGCCACCAGCAGAGGGGCGAAGACTAGCGGGAGAGGGAATGAGCAGTTCTTC.